This T cell receptor beta chain is from a study of T cell responses to AZD1222 COVID-19 vaccine. A remark on this clone: Antigen unknown.

Study results and caveats: An increase in Spike-specific TCR breadth and depth was observed after two AZD1222 doses. Of the AZD1222 recipients, only six were seropositive at baseline.

Assay used: immunoSEQ multiplex PCR; TCRdb lists only in-frame clones, some missing. The repertoire holds nearly 110,000 clones, with nearly 90% as singletons. This clonotype was obtained from an adult who received the AZD1222 COVID-19 vaccine. This sample comprised peripheral blood, obtained 28 days after the second AZD1222 dose.

The CDR3 DNA reads as TGCAGCGTTGCCGACAGGGACGCAGGGGACACTGAAGCTTTCTTT. It yields the protein CSVADRDAGDTEAFF. This rearrangement joins TRBV29-1 to TRBJ1-1, with TRBD1 matching 7 bases. CDR3 length equals 15 residues. Germline values: CDR1 SQVTM, CDR2 ANQGSEA. V was clipped by 4 bases and J by 3 bases; unmatched bases: 11.